This TCR beta chain was recorded in a study of T cell responses to AZD1222 COVID-19 vaccine. Study outcomes and limitations: With dominance at 160-218 and 743-854, vaccine-associated CD4 TCRs spanned spike. It was only after the peak T cell response that any repertoires were sampled. Possibly, clonal diversity was underestimated; donors were largely white British and included more females.

Of note for this clone: Its antigen is unknown.

Repertoires were generated with immunoSEQ multiplex PCR, while TCRdb's copy carries only in-frame clones and drops some. This sample carries 180,000 or so clones, roughly 94% of them seen once, and the ten largest clones take under 1.5%. The CDR3 has 15 amino acids. V gave up 4 bases and J gave up 3 bases, with 13 bases separating them. The germline gives CDR1 LNHDA, CDR2 SQIVND (reference sequence). Source: peripheral blood, taken 28 days after the second AZD1222 dose. The receptor was isolated from an adult who received the AZD1222 COVID-19 vaccine. The chain recombines TRBV19 with TRBJ2-1; D ambiguous. The CDR3, as DNA: TGTGCCAGTAGTACTTCTACTAATGGCTACAATGAGCAGTTCTTC. Translation gives CASSTSTNGYNEQFF. Drawing the rest from reference TRBV19 and TRBJ2-1, the complete variable domain is DGGITQSPKYLFRKEGQNVTLSCEQNLNHDAMYWYRQDPGQGLRLIYYSQIVNDFQKGDIAEGYSVSREKKESFPLTVTSAQKNPTAFYLCASSTSTNGYNEQFFGPGTRLTVL.